This is a list of T cell receptor beta chains from one sample in a study of blood T cell repertoires in COVID-19. Clones were sequenced by immunoSEQ multiplex PCR, and TCRdb holds only the in-frame ones, with some missing. The table lists a few hundred thousand clones, 86% of them singletons. Sequencing input: peripheral blood. The receptors shown here come from a woman aged 45-59 years with acute or convalescent COVID-19. Each CDR3 is given with its conserved first and last residue. Fields, in order: V gene, J gene, D gene, clone size, CDR3 protein, CDR3 DNA. D genes are given only for firm matches. Not every row has a clone size; where given, it reads once, few, many or a size class.

>TRBV4-1|TRBJ2-1|TRBD2|.
CASSPGLREDYNEQFF
TGCGCCAGCAGCCCCGGGTTGCGGGAGGATTACAATGAGCAGTTCTTC
>TRBV6-1|TRBJ2-7|TRBD1|.
CASSERQGLDEQYF
TGTGCCAGCAGTGAAAGACAGGGGTTGGACGAGCAGTACTTC
>TRBV28|TRBJ2-1|.|.
CASGAAALFSYNEQFF
TGTGCCAGTGGTGCGGCAGCCTTGTTCTCCTACAATGAGCAGTTCTTC
>TRBV6-5|TRBJ1-1|TRBD1|.
CASSPDRRNTEAFF
TGTGCCAGCAGCCCGGACAGGAGGAACACTGAAGCTTTCTTT
>TRBV3-1/TRBV3-2|TRBJ2-1|.|.
CASSHSFGESTEFF
TGTGCCAGCAGCCATAGTTTCGGGGAATCAACAGAGTTCTTC
>TRBV7-8|TRBJ2-5|.|.
CASSLGGAYQSPTQYF
TGTGCCAGCAGCTTAGGTGGGGCATACCAAAGCCCGACCCAGTACTTC
>TRBV29-1|TRBJ2-2|TRBD2|.
CSGTSGTGELFF
TGCAGCGGGACTAGCGGGACCGGGGAGCTGTTTTTT
>TRBV20-1|TRBJ2-2|.|.
CSASSAGSLGPGELFF
TGCAGTGCTAGTTCGGCAGGGTCCCTTGGTCCCGGGGAGCTGTTTTTT
>TRBV7-3|TRBJ1-4|TRBD1|.
CASSPSTGSNEKLFF
TGTGCCAGCAGCCCGTCGACAGGGTCTAATGAAAAACTGTTTTTT
>TRBV28|TRBJ1-4|TRBD1|.
CASSLRDRGRWEKLFF
TGTGCCAGCAGTCTCCGCGACAGGGGTAGGTGGGAAAAACTGTTTTTT
>TRBV29-1|TRBJ2-7|TRBD2|few
CSVDRAGGYEQYF
TGCAGCGTTGATAGGGCGGGAGGTTACGAGCAGTACTTC
>TRBV5-1|TRBJ2-2|TRBD2|once
CASSLSASGLNTGELFF
TGCGCCAGCAGCTTGTCAGCTAGCGGCCTAAACACCGGGGAGCTGTTTTTT
>TRBV27|TRBJ1-1|.|.
CASSLGFRGKTEAFF
TGTGCCAGCAGTTTGGGCTTTAGGGGAAAAACTGAAGCTTTCTTT
>TRBV4-3|TRBJ2-1|TRBD2|.
CASSSRSPLAGLNNEQFF
TGCGCCAGCAGCAGCAGATCCCCCCTAGCGGGTTTAAACAATGAGCAGTTCTTC
>TRBV6-5|TRBJ1-5|.|.
CASSNGRHGNQPQHF
TGTGCCAGCAGTAATGGGAGGCATGGCAATCAGCCCCAGCATTTT
>TRBV30|TRBJ1-4|TRBD1|.
CAWGYPGTVADEKLFF
TGTGCCTGGGGCTATCCCGGGACAGTGGCGGATGAAAAACTGTTTTTT